This paragraph reports one TCR beta chain. The target antigen is unknown. The data stem from a study of shared clonotypes between healthy human individuals. Study-wide results and limits: Sequencing depth was expected to affect clonotype sharing among donors.

Unsorted material relied on approximately 100 million PBMCs as the source of genomic DNA. In the authors' workflow: Filtering was not the same, since immunoSEQ gave junction-only sequences without quality scores. Assay used: immunoSEQ multiplex PCR; TCRdb lists only in-frame clones, some missing. From that table come the V and J calls and clone size; the DNA was used to work out D and trimming. The table has some 470,000 clones, around 80% seen once. The CDR3 loop spans 14 amino acids. Trimming took 3 bases from V and 3 from J; bases not matched to a gene: 4. Looked up from germline, CDR1 is MNHEY and CDR2 is SMNVEV (reference sequence).

The sample comprised PBMCs. This TCR was recovered from a woman aged 40-49 years in good health. Some clones in this sample may be carry-over from other donors' samples. J is TRBJ2-7 and V is TRBV27; 8 bases align to TRBD2. CDR3 coding DNA: TGTGCCAGCAGTTTGGGACTAGAGAGCTACGAGCAGTACTTC. It translates to CASSLGLESYEQYF.